This T cell receptor (beta chain) appears in the sequencing data of a study of multiple sclerosis patients with progressive multifocal leukoencephalopathy. Study-wide results and limits: Expanded clones at PML onset predated and persisted through natalizumab therapy. Lower normalized Shannon entropy suggested reduced TRB diversity in most PML patients.

Described time point: time of PML onset. The table came from immunoSEQ multiplex PCR; TCRdb's copy has only in-frame clones and leaves some out. Among 30,000 or so clones, more than 75% were seen once, and the ten largest hold 3% to 3.5%. Worth noting for this clone: What it binds is unknown.

CDR3 length equals 16 residues. The sequenced sample was PBMCs, obtained from a patient treated with natalizumab. This clonotype originated in a human donor with progressive multifocal leukoencephalopathy. V gene TRBV21-1 combines with J gene TRBJ1-5. TRBV21-1 is marked as a pseudogene. CDR3 sequence: CASSARAENSNQPQHF. The CDR3 DNA is TGTGCCAGCAGCGCACGGGCCGAGAATAGCAATCAGCCCCAGCATTTT.